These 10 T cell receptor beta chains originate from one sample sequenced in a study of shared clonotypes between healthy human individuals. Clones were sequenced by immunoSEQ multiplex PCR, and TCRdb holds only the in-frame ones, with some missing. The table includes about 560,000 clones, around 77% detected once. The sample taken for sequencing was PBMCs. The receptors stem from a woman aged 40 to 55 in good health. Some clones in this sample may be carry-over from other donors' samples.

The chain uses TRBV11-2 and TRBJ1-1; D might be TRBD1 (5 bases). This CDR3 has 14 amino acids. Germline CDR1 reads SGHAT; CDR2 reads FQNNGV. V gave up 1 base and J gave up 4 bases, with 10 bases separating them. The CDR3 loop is CASSLAGFVTEAFF. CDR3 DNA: TGTGCCAGCAGCTTAGCAGGGTTTGTCACTGAAGCTTTCTTT.

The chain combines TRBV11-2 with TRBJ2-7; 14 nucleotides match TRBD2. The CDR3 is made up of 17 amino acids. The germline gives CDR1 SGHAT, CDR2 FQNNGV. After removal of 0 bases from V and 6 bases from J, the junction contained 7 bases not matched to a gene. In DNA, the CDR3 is TGTGCCAGCAGCTTAGATCCCGGACTAGCGGGAGGTTTCGAGCAGTACTTC. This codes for CASSLDPGLAGGFEQYF. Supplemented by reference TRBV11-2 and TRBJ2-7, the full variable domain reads EAGVAQSPRYKIIEKRQSVAFWCNPISGHATLYWYQQILGQGPKLLIQFQNNGVVDDSQLPKDRFSAERLKGVDSTLKIQPAKLEDSAVYLCASSLDPGLAGGFEQYFGPGTRLTVT.

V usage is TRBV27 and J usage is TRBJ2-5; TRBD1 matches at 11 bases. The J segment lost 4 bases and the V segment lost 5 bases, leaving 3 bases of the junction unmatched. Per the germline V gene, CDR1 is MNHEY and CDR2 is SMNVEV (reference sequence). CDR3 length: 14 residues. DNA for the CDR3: TGTGCCAGCAGTCGCGGGACAGGGGGAGAGACCCAGTACTTC. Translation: CASSRGTGGETQYF.

CDR3 sequence: CASSQELGYSGGFEQYF. The CDR3 bases are TGTGCCAGCAGCCAAGAGTTAGGGTATTCCGGGGGTTTCGAGCAGTACTTC. The J gene is TRBJ2-7, the V gene TRBV4-2, with a possible D match to TRBD2 (6 bases). V shed 0 bases and J shed 6 bases, with 21 bases lying between them. CDR1 and CDR2 from the germline V gene are LGHNA and YNFKEQ. This CDR3 comprises 17 residues.

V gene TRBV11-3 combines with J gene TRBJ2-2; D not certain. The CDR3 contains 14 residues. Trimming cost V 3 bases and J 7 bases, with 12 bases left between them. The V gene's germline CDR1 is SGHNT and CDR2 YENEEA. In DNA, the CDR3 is TGTGCCAGCAGCTTCGATTCAAAGAACGGGGAGCTGTTTTTT. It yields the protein CASSFDSKNGELFF.

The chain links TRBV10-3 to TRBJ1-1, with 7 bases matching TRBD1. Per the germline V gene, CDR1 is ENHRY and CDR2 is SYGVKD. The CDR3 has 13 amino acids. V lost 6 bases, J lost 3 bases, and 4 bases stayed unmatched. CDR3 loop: CAIRDRVDTEAFF. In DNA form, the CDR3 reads TGTGCCATCAGAGACAGGGTTGACACTGAAGCTTTCTTT.

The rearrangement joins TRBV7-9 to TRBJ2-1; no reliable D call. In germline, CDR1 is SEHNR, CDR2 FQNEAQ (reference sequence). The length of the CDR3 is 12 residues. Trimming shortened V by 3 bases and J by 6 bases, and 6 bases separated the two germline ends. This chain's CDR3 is CASSLDPNEQFF. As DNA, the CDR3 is TGTGCCAGCAGCTTGGATCCCAATGAGCAGTTCTTC.

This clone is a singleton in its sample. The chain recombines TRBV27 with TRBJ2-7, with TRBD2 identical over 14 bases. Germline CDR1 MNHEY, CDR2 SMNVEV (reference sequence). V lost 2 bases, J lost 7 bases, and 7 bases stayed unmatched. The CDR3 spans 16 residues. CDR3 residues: CASSLPTSGRAREQYF. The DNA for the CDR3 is TGTGCCAGCAGTTTACCGACTAGCGGGAGGGCCAGGGAGCAGTACTTC.

CDR3 DNA sequence: TGTGCCAGCAGCCCCACAGGTAGCTCCTACAATGAGCAGTTCTTC. Translated: CASSPTGSSYNEQFF. The chain couples TRBV11-3 to TRBJ2-1; the D gene is possibly TRBD1 (5 bases). The CDR3 is 15 residues long. V was clipped by 5 bases and J by 0 bases, with 11 bases between them. Germline CDR1 and CDR2: SGHNT and YENEEA.

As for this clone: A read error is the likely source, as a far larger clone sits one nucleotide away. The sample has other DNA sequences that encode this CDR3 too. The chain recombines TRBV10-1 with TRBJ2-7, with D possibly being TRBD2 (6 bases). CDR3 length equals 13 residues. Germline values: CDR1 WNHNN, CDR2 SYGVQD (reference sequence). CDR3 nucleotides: TGTGCCAGCAGCGGTGGACTACGGGGTGAGCAGTACTTC. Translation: CASSGGLRGEQYF.